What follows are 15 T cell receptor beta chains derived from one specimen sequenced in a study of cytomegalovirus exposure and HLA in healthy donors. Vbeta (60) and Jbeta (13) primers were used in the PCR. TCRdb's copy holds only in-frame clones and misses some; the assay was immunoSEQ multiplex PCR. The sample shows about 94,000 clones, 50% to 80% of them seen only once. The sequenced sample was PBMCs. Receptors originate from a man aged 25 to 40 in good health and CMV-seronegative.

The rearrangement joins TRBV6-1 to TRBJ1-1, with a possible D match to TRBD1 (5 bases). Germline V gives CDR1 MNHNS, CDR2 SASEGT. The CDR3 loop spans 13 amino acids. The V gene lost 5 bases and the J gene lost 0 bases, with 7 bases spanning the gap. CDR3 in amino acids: CASSQGVNTEAFF. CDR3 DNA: TGTGCCAGCAGTCAGGGTGTGAACACTGAAGCTTTCTTT.

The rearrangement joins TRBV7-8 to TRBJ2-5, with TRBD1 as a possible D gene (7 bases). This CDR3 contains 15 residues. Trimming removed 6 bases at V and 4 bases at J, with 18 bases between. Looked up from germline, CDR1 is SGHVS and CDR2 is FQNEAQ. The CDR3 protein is CASSPGGGAVETQYF. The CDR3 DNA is TGTGCCAGCAGTCCTGGAGGGGGCGCAGTAGAGACCCAGTACTTC.

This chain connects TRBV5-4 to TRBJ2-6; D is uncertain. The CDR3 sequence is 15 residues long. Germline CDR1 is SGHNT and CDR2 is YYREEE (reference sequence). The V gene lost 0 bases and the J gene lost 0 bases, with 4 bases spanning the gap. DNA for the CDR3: TGTGCCAGCAGCTTGGCGGGCTCTGGGGCCAACGTCCTGACTTTC. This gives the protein CASSLAGSGANVLTF.

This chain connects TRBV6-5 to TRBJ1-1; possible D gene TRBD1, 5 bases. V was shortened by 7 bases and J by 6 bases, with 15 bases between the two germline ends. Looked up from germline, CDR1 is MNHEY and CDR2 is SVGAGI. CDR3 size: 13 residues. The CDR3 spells CASKGTGEAEAFF. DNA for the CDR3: TGTGCCAGCAAAGGGACGGGGGAGGCTGAAGCTTTCTTT.

The DNA for the CDR3 is TGCGCCAGCAGCCAAGACATTGGGACAGGGTGGCAGAGACAGCCCCAGCATTTT. Translating it yields CASSQDIGTGWQRQPQHF. The chain joins TRBV4-1 to TRBJ1-5, with 9 bases matching TRBD1. The ends lost 0 bases at V and 7 bases at J; junction bases unmatched: 13. Germline V gives CDR1 MGHRA, CDR2 YSYEKL. This CDR3 has 18 residues.

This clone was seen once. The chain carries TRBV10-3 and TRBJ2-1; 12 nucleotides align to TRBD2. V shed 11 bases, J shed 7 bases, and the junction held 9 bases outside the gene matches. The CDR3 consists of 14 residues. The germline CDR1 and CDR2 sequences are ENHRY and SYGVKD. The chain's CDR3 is CAARTSGNENEQFF. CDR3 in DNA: TGTGCCGCCCGGACTAGCGGGAACGAGAATGAGCAGTTCTTC.

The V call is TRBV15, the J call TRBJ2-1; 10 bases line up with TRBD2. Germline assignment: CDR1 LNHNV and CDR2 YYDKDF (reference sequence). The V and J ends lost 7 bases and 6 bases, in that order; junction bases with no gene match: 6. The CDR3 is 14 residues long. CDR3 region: CATTTSGARNEQFF. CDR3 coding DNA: TGTGCCACCACCACTAGCGGGGCCCGCAATGAGCAGTTCTTC. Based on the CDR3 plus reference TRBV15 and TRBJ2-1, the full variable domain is DAMVIQNPRYQVTQFGKPVTLSCSQTLNHNVMYWYQQKSSQAPKLLFHYYDKDFNNEADTPDNFQSRRPNTSFCFLDIRSPGLGDTAMYLCATTTSGARNEQFFGPGTRLTVL.

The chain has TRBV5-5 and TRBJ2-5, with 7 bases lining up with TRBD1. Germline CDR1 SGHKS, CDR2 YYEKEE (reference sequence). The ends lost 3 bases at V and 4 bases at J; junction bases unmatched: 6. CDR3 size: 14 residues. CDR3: CASSSTGTAETQYF. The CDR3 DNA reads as TGTGCCAGCAGCTCGACAGGGACAGCAGAGACCCAGTACTTC. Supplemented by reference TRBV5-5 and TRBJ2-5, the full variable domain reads DAGVTQSPTHLIKTRGQQVTLRCSPISGHKSVSWYQQVLGQGPQFIFQYYEKEERGRGNFPDRFSARQFPNYSSELNVNALLLGDSALYLCASSSTGTAETQYFGPGTRLLVL.

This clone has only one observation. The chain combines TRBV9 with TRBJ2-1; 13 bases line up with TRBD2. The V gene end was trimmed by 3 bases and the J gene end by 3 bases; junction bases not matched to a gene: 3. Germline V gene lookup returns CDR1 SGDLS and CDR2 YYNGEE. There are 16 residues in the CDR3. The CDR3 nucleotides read TGTGCCAGCAGCGGGACTAGCGGGAGAATCTACAATGAGCAGTTCTTC. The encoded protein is CASSGTSGRIYNEQFF.

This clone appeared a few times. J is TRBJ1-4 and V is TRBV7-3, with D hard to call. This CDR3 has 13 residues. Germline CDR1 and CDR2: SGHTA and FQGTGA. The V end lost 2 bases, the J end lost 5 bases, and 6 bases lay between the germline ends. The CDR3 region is CASSLGENEKLFF. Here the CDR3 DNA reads TGTGCCAGCAGCTTAGGAGAAAATGAAAAACTGTTTTTT.

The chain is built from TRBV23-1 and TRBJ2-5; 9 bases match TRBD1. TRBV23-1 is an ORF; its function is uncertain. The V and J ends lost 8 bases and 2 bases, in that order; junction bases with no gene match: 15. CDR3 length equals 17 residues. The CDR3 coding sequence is TGCGCCAGCCTCCGGGACAGGGCGTGGGGTCCACAAGAGACCCAGTACTTC. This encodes CASLRDRAWGPQETQYF.

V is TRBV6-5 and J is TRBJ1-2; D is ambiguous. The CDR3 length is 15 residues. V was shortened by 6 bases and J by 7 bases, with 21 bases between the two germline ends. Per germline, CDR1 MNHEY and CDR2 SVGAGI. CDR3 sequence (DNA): TGTGCCAGCAGGAACCGACAAGGTTGGGCGGGTGGCTACACCTTC. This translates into CASRNRQGWAGGYTF.

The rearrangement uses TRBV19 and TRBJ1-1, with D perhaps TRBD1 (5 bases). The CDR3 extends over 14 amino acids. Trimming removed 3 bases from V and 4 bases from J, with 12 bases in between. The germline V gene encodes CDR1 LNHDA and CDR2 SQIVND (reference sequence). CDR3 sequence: CASSIRQGSTEAFF. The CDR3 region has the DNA TGTGCCAGTAGTATCAGGCAGGGAAGCACTGAAGCTTTCTTT.

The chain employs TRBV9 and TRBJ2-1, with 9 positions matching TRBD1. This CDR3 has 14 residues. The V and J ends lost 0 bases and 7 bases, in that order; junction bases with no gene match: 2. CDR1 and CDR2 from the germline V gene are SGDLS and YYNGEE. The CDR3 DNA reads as TGTGCCAGCAGCGTAGTGACAGGGGGGAATGAGCAGTTCTTC. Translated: CASSVVTGGNEQFF.

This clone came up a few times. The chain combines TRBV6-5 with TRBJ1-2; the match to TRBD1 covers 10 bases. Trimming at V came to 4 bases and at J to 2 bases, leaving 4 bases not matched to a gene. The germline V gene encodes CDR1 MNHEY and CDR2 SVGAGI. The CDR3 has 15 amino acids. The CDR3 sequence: CASSSRTGGNYGYTF. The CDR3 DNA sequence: TGTGCCAGCAGTTCCCGGACAGGGGGGAACTATGGCTACACCTTC.